Following are 28 T cell receptor beta chains from one sample sequenced in a study of shared clonotypes between healthy human individuals. Method: immunoSEQ multiplex PCR; TCRdb's copy keeps in-frame clones and lacks some. This table has about 2.3 million clones, about 92% appearing once. Sequenced sample: naive CD4+ T cells from PBMCs. Stated subset: CD45RA+ positively selected. The receptor source for this set is a man aged 18-30 years in good health. Some clones in this sample may be carry-over from other donors' samples.

The rearrangement uses TRBV9 and TRBJ2-7, with a weak D call TRBD1 (5 bases). This CDR3 region has 13 residues. Germline assignment: CDR1 SGDLS and CDR2 YYNGEE. Trimming stripped 4 bases from V and 7 bases from J, with 15 bases between. CDR3 amino acids: CASSPWGSLEQYF. The CDR3 coding sequence is TGTGCCAGCAGCCCCTGGGGCTCTCTGGAGCAGTACTTC.

This clone was seen only once. The chain combines TRBV4-1 with TRBJ2-5; D remains ambiguous. CDR1 and CDR2 (germline): MGHRA, YSYEKL. The CDR3 consists of 14 residues. V lost 2 bases and J lost 1, with 8 bases in between. The CDR3 coding sequence is TGCGCCAGCAGCCAAAAGGGATTCCAAGAGACCCAGTACTTC. Amino acid sequence: CASSQKGFQETQYF.

The V gene is TRBV7-8, the J gene TRBJ2-1; 8 nucleotides match TRBD2. Germline values: CDR1 SGHVS, CDR2 FQNEAQ. The CDR3 is 17 residues long. After removal of 1 base from V and 6 bases from J, the junction contained 11 bases not matched to a gene. CDR3 loop: CASSLVSGTSLSNEQFF. CDR3 DNA sequence: TGTGCCAGCAGCTTAGTGTCCGGGACTAGTTTGAGCAATGAGCAGTTCTTC.

CDR3 sequence (DNA): TGTGCCAGCAGCGTAGGAGCAGGTTCACCCCTCCACTTT. Amino acids: CASSVGAGSPLHF. This chain uses TRBV9 with TRBJ1-6; no firm D call. Germline values: CDR1 SGDLS, CDR2 YYNGEE. The V gene lost 0 bases and the J gene lost 9 bases, with 7 bases spanning the gap. The CDR3 is made up of 13 amino acids.

The V gene is TRBV7-9, the J gene TRBJ1-3; no clear D. Germline lookup yields CDR1 SEHNR and CDR2 FQNEAQ (reference sequence). The CDR3 loop spans 14 amino acids. Trimming removed 5 bases at V and 5 bases at J, with 13 bases between. CDR3 protein: CASSPRGQRNTIYF. CDR3 DNA sequence: TGTGCCAGCAGCCCCCGCGGCCAGAGAAACACCATATATTTT. The entire variable domain, with the rest obtained from reference TRBV7-9 and TRBJ1-3, is as follows: DTGVSQNPRHKITKRGQNVTFRCDPISEHNRLYWYRQTLGQGPEFLTYFQNEAQLEKSRLLSDRFSAERPKGSFSTLEIQRTEQGDSAMYLCASSPRGQRNTIYFGEGSWLTVV.

The chain uses TRBV5-1 and TRBJ2-7, with a weak D call TRBD2 (6 bases). CDR1 and CDR2 (germline): SGHRS, YFSETQ. CDR3 length equals 14 residues. Between the trimmed V and J ends, which lost 2 bases and 6 bases, there was a span of 15 bases. The CDR3 region has the DNA TGCGCCAGCAGCTTCACGAGTGGGGGGAGCGAGCAGTACTTC. It codes for CASSFTSGGSEQYF.

This clone was counted a single time. The rearrangement uses TRBV19 and TRBJ1-4; weak D call: TRBD1 (6 bases). Germline values: CDR1 LNHDA, CDR2 SQIVND (reference sequence). This CDR3 is built from 15 residues. The V gene lost 3 bases and the J gene lost 3 bases, with 11 bases spanning the gap. The CDR3 nucleotides read TGTGCCAGTAGTATTTATCGGACAGCTAATGAAAAACTGTTTTTT. Protein: CASSIYRTANEKLFF.

V gene TRBV5-1 combines with J gene TRBJ2-3; D remains unclear. This CDR3 contains 16 residues. V gave up 9 bases and J gave up 0 bases, with 20 bases separating them. The germline V gene encodes CDR1 SGHRS and CDR2 YFSETQ. The CDR3 here is CATRERAQPSTDTQYF. The CDR3 DNA reads TGCGCCACCAGAGAGAGAGCGCAACCCAGCACAGATACGCAGTATTTT.

About this clone itself: This same CDR3 is encoded by further DNA sequences in the sample. The chain recombines TRBV2 with TRBJ2-5; D possibly corresponds to TRBD1 (6 bases). Germline V lookup: CDR1 SNHLY, CDR2 FYNNEI. The CDR3 is 13 residues long. V was clipped by 7 bases and J by 2 bases, with 11 bases between them. CDR3 sequence reads: CASTRQVQETQYF. The CDR3 DNA is TGTGCCAGCACCCGACAGGTTCAAGAGACCCAGTACTTC.

The V gene is TRBV6-1, the J gene TRBJ2-2; 8 bases line up with TRBD2. CDR3 length: 15 amino acids. The germline CDR1 and CDR2 sequences are MNHNS and SASEGT. V lost 0 bases to trimming and J lost 8 bases; unmatched junction nucleotides: 5. The CDR3 region has the DNA TGTGCCAGCAGTGAAGCAACAGCGGGAGTAGGGGAGCTGTTTTTT. This encodes CASSEATAGVGELFF.

The rearrangement links TRBV5-4 to TRBJ2-3; possible D gene TRBD2, 5 bases. The CDR3 contains 15 residues. Germline V CDR1 and CDR2: SGHNT, YYREEE (reference sequence). Trimming took 9 bases from V and 0 from J, leaving 17 bases between them. The CDR3 DNA is TGTGCCACCCAAGGAAAACGCGGGAGCACAGATACGCAGTATTTT. Amino acids: CATQGKRGSTDTQYF.

This rearrangement joins TRBV5-1 to TRBJ2-7, with TRBD2 matching 9 bases. CDR1 is SGHRS, CDR2 YFSETQ, per germline. This CDR3 has 16 amino acids. V gave up 1 base and J gave up 2 bases; unmatched junction bases: 7. The CDR3 DNA reads TGCGCCAGCAGCTTGACCCTGACTAGCGGCGCCTACGAGCAGTACTTC. This sequence encodes CASSLTLTSGAYEQYF.

The genes are TRBV6-6 and TRBJ2-2; TRBD2 is a possible D gene (5 bases). This CDR3 spans 14 amino acids. CDR1 MNHNY and CDR2 SVGAGI come from the germline V gene (reference sequence). The germline V and J ends were trimmed by 5 bases and 4 bases, with 11 bases remaining between them. Here the CDR3 reads CASSGSPPTGELFF. The CDR3 DNA reads as TGTGCCAGCAGTGGGAGTCCCCCCACCGGGGAGCTGTTTTTT.

The chain is built from TRBV6-5 and TRBJ2-1; no clear D. This CDR3 is built from 13 residues. From germline, CDR1 is MNHEY and CDR2 SVGAGI. Trimming removed 8 bases from V and 2 bases from J, with 10 bases in between. The CDR3 DNA reads TGTGCCAGCCAGGACGGCCCCTACAATGAGCAGTTCTTC. Its protein is CASQDGPYNEQFF.

The chain is built from TRBV6-5 and TRBJ2-5, with D possibly called TRBD1 or TRBD2 (5 bases each). Trimming took off 7 bases at V and 5 bases at J, with 17 bases between the two ends. The V gene's germline CDR1 is MNHEY and CDR2 SVGAGI. The CDR3 contains 14 residues. The CDR3 sequence: CASTRLGAQETQYF. For the CDR3, the DNA is TGTGCCAGCACGAGGCTCGGGGCCCAGGAGACCCAGTACTTC.

This clone was seen only once. The chain recombines TRBV5-5 with TRBJ2-5, with 7 positions matching TRBD1. Germline CDR1 SGHKS, CDR2 YYEKEE (reference sequence). There are 16 residues in the CDR3. The junction had 10 bases not matched to a gene; V was cut back by 1 base and J by 4 bases. The CDR3 region has the DNA TGTGCCAGCAGCTTGACCCGACAGGGTTGGGCAGAGACCCAGTACTTC. It specifies CASSLTRQGWAETQYF.

The chain carries TRBV19 and TRBJ1-2; D may be TRBD1 (6 bases). Trimming stripped 3 bases from V and 8 bases from J, with 13 bases between. The CDR3 has 13 residues. Germline V gene data show CDR1 as LNHDA and CDR2 as SQIVND (reference sequence). The CDR3 protein is CASSISGARGYTF. CDR3 sequence (DNA): TGTGCCAGTAGTATTTCGGGGGCTCGGGGCTACACCTTC.

CDR3 loop: CASSPPLGTQPQHF. The CDR3 DNA sequence: TGTGCCAGCTCACCACCTCTCGGGACTCAGCCCCAGCATTTT. V gene TRBV18 combines with J gene TRBJ1-5; D might be TRBD1 (5 bases). Germline-derived CDR1 and CDR2 are KGHSH and LQKENI. The CDR3 covers 14 residues. Trimming removed 0 bases at V and 6 bases at J, with 9 bases between.

The gene calls are TRBV5-6 and TRBJ1-4, with D tentatively TRBD1 (6 bases). The CDR3 totals 15 residues. The V gene lost 0 bases and the J gene lost 6 bases, with 12 bases spanning the gap. CDR1 and CDR2 from the germline V gene are SGHDT and YYEEEE. In DNA, the CDR3 is TGTGCCAGCAGCTTGGCCGGGAGACAGGATGAAAAACTGTTTTTT. Translating it yields CASSLAGRQDEKLFF.

The rearrangement uses TRBV5-1 and TRBJ2-5; maybe TRBD1 (6 bases). This CDR3 is 15 amino acids long. Germline V CDR1 and CDR2: SGHRS, YFSETQ. V lost 1 base to trimming and J lost 3 bases, with 13 bases between them. The CDR3 loop reads CASSLNYDRKETQYF. The CDR3 region has the DNA TGCGCCAGCAGCTTGAACTATGACAGGAAAGAGACCCAGTACTTC.

The V and J genes are TRBV28 and TRBJ2-5; the D gene is possibly TRBD1 (6 bases). Trimming took 6 bases from V and 4 from J, leaving 18 bases between them. From germline, CDR1 is MDHEN and CDR2 SYDVKM. This CDR3 has 15 residues. Here the CDR3 DNA reads TGTGCCAGCAGCCGCCGGACAGAATCACGAGAGACCCAGTACTTC. It specifies CASSRRTESRETQYF.

The chain recombines TRBV7-3 with TRBJ2-1; weak D call: TRBD1 (5 bases). V shed 4 bases and J shed 9 bases, with 13 bases lying between them. Germline V lookup: CDR1 SGHTA, CDR2 FQGTGA. This CDR3 contains 13 residues. This CDR3 reads CASSSLGPTEQFF. CDR3 sequence (DNA): TGTGCCAGCAGCTCCCTGGGGCCCACTGAGCAGTTCTTC.

The CDR3 spells CASTQRAGGYEQYF. The CDR3 DNA reads TGTGCCAGCACCCAGAGGGCAGGGGGGTACGAGCAGTACTTC. The rearrangement uses TRBV5-5 and TRBJ2-7, with a tentative D call TRBD1 (7 bases). Looked up from germline, CDR1 is SGHKS and CDR2 is YYEKEE (reference sequence). The ends were cut back, 6 bases at V and 4 bases at J, with 17 bases in the middle. The CDR3 has 14 residues.

In DNA, the CDR3 is TGTGCCAGCAGCGTACGATCGGGTTTAGATACGCAGTATTTT. It is translated as CASSVRSGLDTQYF. The chain joins TRBV9 to TRBJ2-3; no reliable D call. V lost 1 base and J lost 5, with 11 bases in between. The CDR3 contains 14 residues. Germline CDR1 SGDLS, CDR2 YYNGEE.

This chain uses TRBV6-5 with TRBJ2-7, with D tentatively TRBD1 (6 bases). Germline lookup yields CDR1 MNHEY and CDR2 SVGAGI. V was cut by 10 bases and J by 0 bases, with 16 bases left in between. The CDR3 consists of 14 residues. DNA of the CDR3: TGTGCCATCCTGAGCCGGGACAACTCCTACGAGCAGTACTTC. Amino acid sequence: CAILSRDNSYEQYF.

The chain carries TRBV7-9 and TRBJ2-3; D is unresolved. V gave up 3 bases and J gave up 2 bases, with 6 bases separating them. Germline-derived CDR1 and CDR2 are SEHNR and FQNEAQ (reference sequence). The CDR3 is made up of 13 amino acids. The CDR3: CASSLSLTDTQYF. The CDR3 DNA sequence: TGTGCCAGCAGCTTGTCCCTCACAGATACGCAGTATTTT.

The chain combines TRBV7-8 with TRBJ2-3, with D perhaps being TRBD1 or TRBD2 (7 bases each). The CDR3 length is 16 residues. Trimming took off 6 bases at V and 2 bases at J, with 18 bases between the two ends. Germline V gene sequence: CDR1 SGHVS, CDR2 FQNEAQ. The CDR3 region is CASRFLQGGLTDTQYF. The CDR3 DNA sequence: TGTGCCAGCAGATTCCTCCAGGGGGGGCTCACAGATACGCAGTATTTT.

On this clone: Other DNA sequences in this specimen translate into the identical CDR3. The chain links TRBV5-1 to TRBJ2-1, with a weak D call TRBD2 (5 bases). Germline CDR1 is SGHRS and CDR2 is YFSETQ. V was cut by 0 bases and J by 2 bases, with 9 bases left in between. This CDR3 region has 15 residues. The CDR3 is CASSLGAGPYNEQFF. The CDR3 nucleotides read TGCGCCAGCAGCTTGGGGGCGGGCCCCTACAATGAGCAGTTCTTC.